This TCR beta chain derives from a study of blood T cells in healthy people across ages. Findings and caveats of the study: With donor CMV status unknown, expanded clonotype changes were possibly confounded.

In this sample, this clonotype turned up a few times. Its matching antigen is unknown. Germline V gives CDR1 SGHVS, CDR2 FQNEAQ. This CDR3 comprises 13 residues. Trimming left V 8 bases short and J 0 bases short, with 8 bases between. It was with a sample-barcoded 5' primer and a J-beta primer mix that a second PCR of roughly 6 to 11 cycles was run. Every cDNA molecule bore a tag from a template-switch adaptor containing 12 random nucleotides. TCRdb used MiXCR to reprocess the 5' RACE reads, holding one entry per CDR3 protein. The sample holds more than 650,000 distinct CDR3 sequences, 22% seen once. Sequencing input: blood. The rearrangement uses TRBV7-8 and TRBJ2-1, with D uncertain. This TCR derives from a man between 65 and 80 years old in good health. CDR3 DNA: TGTGCCAGCGGCTGGAGCTCCTACAATGAGCAGTTCTTC. This encodes CASGWSSYNEQFF.